This T cell receptor (beta chain) was sequenced for a study of CD8 T cells in ankylosing spondylitis. TCRdb independently ran MiXCR on the 5' RACE reads; one entry per CDR3 protein. The table includes 130,000 or so distinct CDR3 sequences, roughly an eighth detected once. CDR1 and CDR2 (germline): SQVTM, ANQGSEA. The CDR3 contains 11 residues. V lost 4 bases and J lost 6, with 9 bases in between. This clonotype was counted at least ten times. This chain links TRBV29-1 with TRBJ1-2; no clear D gene. The TCR sequence derives from a female donor with ankylosing spondylitis or in good health (not recorded which). Sequenced sample: blood, either unsorted or a sorted T cell fraction (not recorded which). The CDR3 sequence: CSVAPEHGYTF. The CDR3 DNA reads as TGCAGCGTTGCCCCCGAACATGGCTACACCTTC.